This note documents a single T cell receptor (beta chain) sequence. This sample is drawn from a study of OX40 agonist ivuxolimab in advanced cancers. Assay: immunoSEQ multiplex PCR; the TCRdb copy retains only in-frame clones and omits some. The sample yields more than 95,000 clones, about nine tenths seen once. The CDR3 is made up of 14 amino acids. Looked up from germline, CDR1 is MNHNS and CDR2 is SASEGT. The ends lost 6 bases at V and 4 bases at J; junction bases unmatched: 7. Sequencing used CD4+ or CD8+ T cells sorted from blood, obtained in a trial of the OX40 agonist ivuxolimab. This clonotype originated in an adult with an advanced solid tumor such as melanoma, head and neck, liver or kidney cancer. The chain links TRBV6-1 to TRBJ1-1, with TRBD1 matching over 8 bases. CDR3 sequence reads: CASSSGQEVTEAFF. CDR3 nucleotide sequence: TGTGCCAGCAGCTCGGGACAGGAGGTCACTGAAGCTTTCTTT.